This T cell receptor (beta chain) was documented in a study of T-cell reconstitution after alpha-beta-depleted transplantation in children. Findings and caveats of the study: Recipient T cells and thymic progenitors that survived were the source of the high TCRbeta diversity seen at day 60 in some patients.

With regard to this clonotype: The antigen is not known.

V was clipped by 6 bases and J by 4 bases, with 21 bases between them. Germline loops: CDR1 SGHRS, CDR2 YFSETQ. The CDR3 consists of 16 residues. Unique molecular identifiers were used to barcode this TCRbeta library. Via MiXCR, TCRdb re-called the PCR reads, giving one row per CDR3 protein. The table has about 980,000 distinct CDR3 sequences, around 30% seen once; the top ten hold roughly 31%. The clonotype originates from a boy younger than two who had a stem cell transplant for SCID, so the T cells may come from the graft donor. The genes are TRBV5-1 and TRBJ2-3; the D gene is possibly TRBD1 (6 bases). The sequencing used PBMCs, mostly from graft donor cells, collected 360 days after TCRalphabeta/CD19-depleted stem cell transplant. The DNA for the CDR3 is TGCGCCAGCAAGCCCTCATCGGGACAATCGGCAGATACGCAGTATTTT. It is translated as CASKPSSGQSADTQYF.